Following are 28 T cell receptor beta chains from one sample sequenced in a study of identical twins. In TCRdb, the 5' RACE reads were re-called with MiXCR into one record per CDR3 protein. This table holds some 240,000 distinct CDR3 sequences, about 8% found once. This sample also appeared in a second study, on yellow fever vaccine responses in identical twins.

The specimen sequenced was CD8+ T cells sorted from blood. All receptors derive from a woman aged 18-30 years in good health.

The V gene is TRBV6-5, the J gene TRBJ2-7, with 9 bases fitting TRBD2. The germline gives CDR1 MNHEY, CDR2 SVGAGI. The CDR3 is 14 residues long. J gave up 7 bases and V 2 bases, and 6 bases lay outside the gene matches. The CDR3 sequence: CASSYAGGSAEQYF. Written as DNA, the CDR3 is TGTGCCAGCAGTTACGCGGGAGGGTCGGCGGAGCAGTACTTC.

The chain has TRBV11-2 and TRBJ2-5; D is undetermined. The CDR3 loop spans 15 amino acids. CDR1 SGHAT and CDR2 FQNNGV come from the germline V gene. Trimming took 5 bases from V and 5 from J, leaving 18 bases between them. The CDR3 DNA is TGTGCCAGCAGCCCCATACGCGCGGATTTCGAGACCCAGTACTTC. This sequence encodes CASSPIRADFETQYF.

CDR3 amino acids: CSARAYVVLDQETQYF. CDR3 nucleotide sequence: TGCAGTGCTAGAGCATACGTAGTTCTGGACCAAGAGACCCAGTACTTC. J is TRBJ2-5 and V is TRBV20-1, with D hard to call. CDR3 length equals 16 residues. Germline CDR1 is DFQATT and CDR2 is SNEGSKA (reference sequence). The V end was cut by 1 base, the J end by 0 bases, with 15 bases between.

The table lists this clonotype with many counts. The chain carries TRBV12-3 or TRBV12-4 and TRBJ1-4; D may be TRBD1 (6 bases). The CDR3 is made up of 14 amino acids. V shed 3 bases and J shed 3 bases, with 8 bases lying between them. The CDR3 loop reads CASSLAGANEKLFF. CDR3 nucleotide sequence: TGTGCCAGCAGTTTGGCAGGGGCTAATGAAAAACTGTTTTTT.

This clonotype has at least ten counts. The chain links TRBV9 to TRBJ2-6; the D is unclear. The CDR3 runs to 16 residues. Germline CDR1 is SGDLS and CDR2 is YYNGEE. The V gene lost 6 bases and the J gene lost 0 bases, with 13 bases spanning the gap. CDR3 loop: CASTLTGDSGANVLTF. The CDR3 nucleotides read TGTGCCAGCACCCTAACCGGAGACTCTGGGGCCAACGTCCTGACTTTC.

The chain joins TRBV6-5 to TRBJ1-1, with D uncertain. V was shortened by 3 bases and J by 4 bases, with 12 bases between the two germline ends. Per the germline V gene, CDR1 is MNHEY and CDR2 is SVGAGI. CDR3 length equals 14 residues. The CDR3: CASSYTDGVTEAFF. The CDR3 bases are TGTGCCAGCAGTTATACAGACGGTGTCACTGAAGCTTTCTTT.

This clonotype has a count of ten or more. This chain links TRBV12-3 or TRBV12-4 with TRBJ1-2, with a possible D match to TRBD1 (5 bases). This CDR3 comprises 11 residues. V lost 5 bases and J 10 bases, leaving 11 bases between the germline ends. The CDR3 DNA follows: TGTGCCAGCAGTCGAAGTGGGGCCTACACCTTC. Its translation is CASSRSGAYTF.

In this sample, this clonotype turned up many times. J is TRBJ2-1 and V is TRBV28, with D unclear. The CDR3 is 13 residues long. The germline V and J ends were trimmed by 7 bases and 6 bases, with 13 bases remaining between them. Germline loops: CDR1 MDHEN, CDR2 SYDVKM. The CDR3 DNA reads as TGTGCCAGCACCCCGAGCAGAGGCAATGAGCAGTTCTTC. Amino acid sequence: CASTPSRGNEQFF.

J is TRBJ2-2 and V is TRBV3-1, with no clear D. Between the trimmed V and J ends, which lost 7 bases and 6 bases, there was a span of 9 bases. This CDR3 is built from 12 residues. The germline V gene encodes CDR1 LGHDT and CDR2 YNNKEL (reference sequence). As DNA, the CDR3 is TGTGCCAGCAACGAAATCCCCGGGGAGCTGTTTTTT. As protein: CASNEIPGELFF.

This clonotype has more than one count but fewer than ten. DNA of the CDR3: TGTGCCAGCAGCTTTGGGGAAAACAGGGCAGATACGCAGTATTTT. It is translated as CASSFGENRADTQYF. V gene TRBV5-5 combines with J gene TRBJ2-3; tentatively, D is TRBD1 (6 bases). The ends were cut back, 2 bases at V and 4 bases at J, with 14 bases in the middle. CDR3 size: 15 residues. Germline CDR1 is SGHKS and CDR2 is YYEKEE (reference sequence).

This clonotype was seen repeatedly, ten times or more. CDR3 region: CATSDSRDTGELFF. CDR3 nucleotides: TGTGCCACCAGTGACTCCAGGGACACCGGGGAGCTGTTTTTT. The rearrangement uses TRBV24-1 and TRBJ2-2, with D possibly TRBD1 on 5 matching bases. Germline CDR1 reads KGHDR; CDR2 reads SFDVKD. Trimming pared 4 bases from V and 3 bases from J, leaving 8 bases between. The length of the CDR3 is 14 residues.

There are many counts of this clonotype. This chain links TRBV29-1 with TRBJ1-2; D not resolved. The ends were cut back, 3 bases at V and 5 bases at J, with 7 bases in the middle. This CDR3 region has 11 residues. Looked up from germline, CDR1 is SQVTM and CDR2 is ANQGSEA. The CDR3 sequence is CSVEGRYGYTF. CDR3 DNA: TGCAGCGTTGAGGGTCGATATGGCTACACCTTC.

In the case of this clonotype: At one end the junction does not follow the germline gene, possibly because of a read error. CDR3 nucleotides: TGTGCCAGCACCAGGTACCAAGAGACCGAGTACTTC. It encodes CASTRYQETEYF. The chain employs TRBV12-3 or TRBV12-4 and TRBJ2-5; D call uncertain. The CDR3 runs to 12 residues.

The gene calls are TRBV7-9 and TRBJ2-4; D gene unclear. This CDR3 comprises 15 residues. V shed 5 bases and J shed 0 bases, with 11 bases lying between them. Per germline, CDR1 SEHNR and CDR2 FQNEAQ (reference sequence). The CDR3, as DNA: TGTGCCAGCAGCCCAGGCCCTCTAGCCAAAAACATTCAGTACTTC. Residues: CASSPGPLAKNIQYF.

This clonotype was seen more than once but under ten times. The V gene is TRBV27, the J gene TRBJ2-1; TRBD1 or TRBD2 may be the D gene (5 bases each). There are 15 residues in the CDR3. The germline V gene encodes CDR1 MNHEY and CDR2 SMNVEV (reference sequence). Between the trimmed V and J ends, which lost 6 bases and 5 bases, there was a span of 17 bases. CDR3: CASSPQPGAHNEQFF. In DNA form, the CDR3 reads TGTGCCAGCAGCCCCCAGCCCGGGGCCCACAATGAGCAGTTCTTC.

The chain couples TRBV29-1 to TRBJ1-4, with D uncertain. CDR3 size: 14 residues. Trimming took off 0 bases at V and 10 bases at J, with 15 bases between the two ends. Germline loops: CDR1 SQVTM, CDR2 ANQGSEA. Written as DNA, the CDR3 is TGCAGCGTTGAAGATCCCGTATTGGCAGCAAAACTGTTTTTT. Its translation is CSVEDPVLAAKLFF.

This clonotype has only a few counts. The chain carries TRBV2 and TRBJ2-3; D may be TRBD2 (5 bases). CDR3 size: 14 residues. Germline CDR1 reads SNHLY; CDR2 reads FYNNEI. V was trimmed by 3 bases and J by 2 bases, leaving 9 bases between them. The CDR3 DNA is TGTGCCAGCAGTGAGCCGGGGTCCACAGATACGCAGTATTTT. Protein sequence: CASSEPGSTDTQYF.

There are many counts of this clonotype. This sequence joins TRBV4-3 and TRBJ2-7; 9 bases are a match to TRBD1. The CDR3 consists of 14 residues. V shed 4 bases and J 5 bases; nucleotides not matched to a gene: 6. CDR1 is LGHNA, CDR2 YSLEER, per germline. CDR3 loop: CASSPGTGSHEQYF. The CDR3 nucleotides read TGCGCCAGCAGCCCCGGGACAGGGTCGCACGAGCAGTACTTC.

The table lists this clonotype with a few counts. This CDR3 reads CSALLQASGTGIYNEQFF. The CDR3 coding sequence is TGCAGTGCCCTACTTCAAGCAAGCGGGACAGGGATCTACAATGAGCAGTTCTTC. This chain joins TRBV20-1 and TRBJ2-1; 9 bases fit TRBD1. V dropped 6 bases and J dropped 3; count of bases not matched to a gene: 18. Germline values: CDR1 DFQATT, CDR2 SNEGSKA (reference sequence). The CDR3 covers 18 residues.

This clonotype was counted only a few times. The chain links TRBV4-1 to TRBJ2-4; D gene ambiguous. Looked up from germline, CDR1 is MGHRA and CDR2 is YSYEKL. V gave up 0 bases and J gave up 0 bases, with 15 bases separating them. There are 18 residues in the CDR3. CDR3 protein: CASSQEAEVTLAKNIQYF. In nucleotides, the CDR3 is TGCGCCAGCAGCCAAGAGGCAGAAGTTACCCTAGCCAAAAACATTCAGTACTTC.

The table lists this clonotype with many counts. The chain's CDR3 is CASSLSGLADEQFF. Here the CDR3 DNA reads TGTGCCAGCAGTTTATCGGGACTAGCGGATGAGCAGTTCTTC. This sequence joins TRBV27 and TRBJ2-1; 11 nucleotides line up with TRBD2. Trimming at V came to 0 bases and at J to 8 bases, leaving 0 bases not matched to a gene. Germline assignment: CDR1 MNHEY and CDR2 SMNVEV (reference sequence). CDR3 size: 14 residues.

The J gene is TRBJ2-7, the V gene TRBV10-3; 8 bases align to TRBD2. V dropped 6 bases and J dropped 0; count of bases not matched to a gene: 13. The CDR3 contains 17 residues. CDR1 is ENHRY and CDR2 is SYGVKD in the germline V gene. CDR3 DNA sequence: TGTGCCATCAGGAATGACGGTTGGCGGGAGGCCTCCTACGAGCAGTACTTC. Translating it yields CAIRNDGWREASYEQYF.

This clonotype appeared many times. V is TRBV6-1 and J is TRBJ2-1; TRBD1 aligns across 8 bases. The V gene end was trimmed by 7 bases and the J gene end by 2 bases; junction bases not matched to a gene: 7. The CDR3 is made up of 15 amino acids. Germline CDR1 reads MNHNS; CDR2 reads SASEGT. The CDR3 reads CASISWDRPYNEQFF. The CDR3, as DNA: TGTGCCAGCATAAGTTGGGACAGGCCCTACAATGAGCAGTTCTTC.

The chain employs TRBV10-3 and TRBJ2-7, with 7 bases identical to TRBD1. CDR1 is ENHRY and CDR2 is SYGVKD in the germline V gene. CDR3 length: 13 residues. V lost 6 bases to trimming and J lost 5 bases; unmatched junction nucleotides: 7. The CDR3 sequence is CAISFDRANEQYF. Here the CDR3 DNA reads TGTGCCATCAGCTTCGACAGGGCTAACGAGCAGTACTTC.

This clonotype came up a few times. The V and J genes are TRBV7-9 and TRBJ2-5; maybe TRBD1 (7 bases). Per germline, CDR1 SEHNR and CDR2 FQNEAQ (reference sequence). The CDR3 covers 14 residues. Trimming stripped 8 bases from V and 0 bases from J, with 13 bases between. For the CDR3, the DNA is TGTGCCAGCGGGGGGACAGAATACCAAGAGACCCAGTACTTC. This encodes CASGGTEYQETQYF.

This clonotype was counted ten times or more. The gene calls are TRBV5-1 and TRBJ1-1; D uncertain. The V and J ends lost 0 bases and 7 bases respectively, with 7 bases between them. The CDR3 runs 12 residues. The V gene's germline CDR1 is SGHRS and CDR2 YFSETQ. The CDR3 reads CASSLVGNEAFF. The CDR3 nucleotides are TGCGCCAGCAGCTTGGTGGGTAATGAAGCTTTCTTT. The full variable domain, rest sourced from reference TRBV5-1 and TRBJ1-1, is KAGVTQTPRYLIKTRGQQVTLSCSPISGHRSVSWYQQTPGQGLQFLFEYFSETQRNKGNFPGRFSGRQFSNSRSEMNVSTLELGDSALYLCASSLVGNEAFFGQGTRLTVV.

The V and J genes are TRBV6-5 and TRBJ2-7, with 10 nucleotides matching TRBD1. The CDR3 length is 14 residues. J gave up 5 bases and V 0 bases, and 1 base lay outside the gene matches. The V gene's germline CDR1 is MNHEY and CDR2 SVGAGI. The CDR3 spells CASSYSGTGDEQYF. The CDR3 DNA is TGTGCCAGCAGTTACTCCGGGACAGGGGACGAGCAGTACTTC.

This clonotype was counted a few times. The J gene is TRBJ2-7, the V gene TRBV4-3; unclear D gene. The CDR3 is made up of 17 amino acids. Germline V gene data show CDR1 as LGHNA and CDR2 as YSLEER. Deletions cut 4 bases from V and 0 bases from J, with 19 bases between. The CDR3: CASSLLPPVSSSYEQYF. CDR3 bases: TGCGCCAGCAGCCTCCTCCCCCCAGTATCTTCCTCCTACGAGCAGTACTTC.